This TCR beta chain came from a study of neurological immune-mediated disorders. About the study: Secondary progressive disease was present in 3, and relapsing-remitting disease in around 31, of the 35 or so multiple sclerosis patients. Study-wide results and limits: Grouping of repertoires by phylogeny put those of 18 of 34 multiple sclerosis patients into a single related-CDR3 cluster, a possible signature. Expanded clones shared no identical CDR3 amino acid sequences across subjects, which suggested private TCR-beta repertoires in all groups.

Using its own MiXCR run on the 5' RACE reads, TCRdb lists one record per CDR3 protein. This sample carries roughly 17,000 distinct CDR3 sequences, 2.6% of them seen once, and the ten largest clones take 5.5%. This clonotype was found many times. Its antigen is still unknown. Germline V gives CDR1 KGHDR, CDR2 SFDVKD. V dropped 5 bases and J dropped 7; count of bases not matched to a gene: 7. This CDR3 region has 14 residues. Sequencing was carried out using PBMCs. This TCR derives from a woman aged 18-29 years with multiple sclerosis. This chain joins TRBV24-1 and TRBJ2-3, with TRBD2 identical over 8 bases. The CDR3: CATSVPGGHNTQYF. The CDR3 DNA reads as TGTGCCACCAGTGTTCCGGGAGGGCATAATACGCAGTATTTT.